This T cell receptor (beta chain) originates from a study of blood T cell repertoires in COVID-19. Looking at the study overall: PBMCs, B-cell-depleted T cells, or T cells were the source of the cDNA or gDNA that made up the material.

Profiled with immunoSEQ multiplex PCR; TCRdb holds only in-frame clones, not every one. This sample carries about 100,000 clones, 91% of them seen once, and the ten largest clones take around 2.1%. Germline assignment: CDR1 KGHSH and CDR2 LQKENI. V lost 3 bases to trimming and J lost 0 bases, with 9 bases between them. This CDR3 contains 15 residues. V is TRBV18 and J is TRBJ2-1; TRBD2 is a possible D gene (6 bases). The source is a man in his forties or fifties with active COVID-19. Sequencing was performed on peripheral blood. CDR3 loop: CASSPPSASYNEQFF. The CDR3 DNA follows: TGTGCCAGCTCACCGCCTAGCGCCTCCTACAATGAGCAGTTCTTC.